Each of the 30 T cell receptor beta chains below was sequenced from the same sample in a study of T cells in Graves' hyperthyroidism and ophthalmopathy. Amplification of TCR beta CDR3 regions used RNA as the template. The TCR CDR3 first-round RT-PCR relied on the HTBI primer set. One entry per CDR3 protein results from TCRdb running MiXCR on the multiplex PCR reads. The profile shows 500,000 to 600,000 distinct CDR3 sequences, 40% to 55% of them singletons. The sample was peripheral blood or thyroid tissue (not recorded which). These receptors all come from a woman between 18 and 29 years old with Graves' hyperthyroidism.

The table lists this clonotype with many counts. The chain links TRBV19 to TRBJ2-7; 9 bases fit TRBD2. The length of the CDR3 is 16 residues. Germline V gene sequence: CDR1 LNHDA, CDR2 SQIVND (reference sequence). V was clipped by 6 bases and J by 3 bases; unmatched bases: 12. CDR3 DNA: TGTGCCAGTAGACGCTCTGGCGGGAGGGCTGACTACGAGCAGTACTTC. This codes for CASRRSGGRADYEQYF. Based on the CDR3 plus reference TRBV19 and TRBJ2-7, the full variable domain is DGGITQSPKYLFRKEGQNVTLSCEQNLNHDAMYWYRQDPGQGLRLIYYSQIVNDFQKGDIAEGYSVSREKKESFPLTVTSAQKNPTAFYLCASRRSGGRADYEQYFGPGTRLTVT.

This chain connects TRBV9 to TRBJ1-6; D might be TRBD1 (6 bases). Looked up from germline, CDR1 is SGDLS and CDR2 is YYNGEE. V lost 0 bases and J lost 0, with 10 bases in between. The CDR3 contains 17 residues. In DNA form, the CDR3 reads TGTGCCAGCAGCGTAGAGGGGGTGGGCTCCTATAATTCACCCCTCCACTTT. It is translated as CASSVEGVGSYNSPLHF.

This clonotype was counted only a few times. The genes are TRBV15 and TRBJ1-4, with D hard to call. Germline V lookup: CDR1 LNHNV, CDR2 YYDKDF (reference sequence). Trimming pared 5 bases from V and 7 bases from J, leaving 11 bases between. The CDR3 spans 13 residues. CDR3 protein: CATSREGREKLFF. In nucleotides, the CDR3 is TGTGCCACCAGCCGCGAAGGGCGTGAAAAACTGTTTTTT.

This clonotype was observed at least ten times. The chain combines TRBV5-8 with TRBJ2-2; D is unclear. Germline loops: CDR1 SGHTS, CDR2 YDEGEE. Trimming pared 7 bases from V and 5 bases from J, leaving 15 bases between. This CDR3 is 14 amino acids long. Here the CDR3 DNA reads TGTGCCAGCCTGGGTGCGGTGATGACCGGGGAGCTGTTTTTT. Amino acid sequence: CASLGAVMTGELFF. The variable domain in full, completed from reference TRBV5-8 and TRBJ2-2, reads EAGVTQSPTHLIKTRGQQATLRCSPISGHTSVYWYQQALGLGLQFLLWYDEGEERNRGNFPPRFSGRQFPNYSSELNVNALELEDSALYLCASLGAVMTGELFFGEGSRLTVL.

Only a few counts were recorded for this clonotype. The gene calls are TRBV7-8 and TRBJ2-7; 10 bases fit TRBD2. V gave up 2 bases and J gave up 3 bases; unmatched junction bases: 4. Germline loops: CDR1 SGHVS, CDR2 FQNEAQ. This CDR3 comprises 15 residues. The CDR3 reads CASSLLASGSYEQYF. CDR3 DNA: TGTGCCAGCAGCTTATTGGCTAGCGGGAGCTACGAGCAGTACTTC. The complete variable domain, with remaining parts taken from reference TRBV7-8 and TRBJ2-7, reads GAGVSQSPRYKVAKRGQDVALRCDPISGHVSLFWYQQALGQGPEFLTYFQNEAQLDKSGLPSDRFFAERPEGSVSTLKIQRTQQEDSAVYLCASSLLASGSYEQYFGPGTRLTVT.

The table lists this clonotype with many counts. The rearrangement joins TRBV28 to TRBJ1-5; unclear D gene. Germline loops: CDR1 MDHEN, CDR2 SYDVKM. V was pared by 5 bases and J by 8 bases, with 16 bases between. The CDR3 has 14 residues. CDR3 sequence reads: CASSPREGSEPQHF. As DNA, the CDR3 is TGTGCCAGCAGTCCCCGAGAGGGAAGCGAGCCCCAGCATTTT. Variable domain in full (rest from reference TRBV28 and TRBJ1-5): DVKVTQSSRYLVKRTGEKVFLECVQDMDHENMFWYRQDPGLGLRLIYFSYDVKMKEKGDIPEGYSVSREKKERFSLILESASTNQTSMYLCASSPREGSEPQHFGDGTRLSIL.

The J gene is TRBJ2-7, the V gene TRBV7-3; 9 bases agree with TRBD2. The CDR3 sequence is 13 residues long. V trimming: 3 bases; J trimming: 9 bases; junction bases outside the gene matches: 6. Germline values: CDR1 SGHTA, CDR2 FQGTGA. CDR3 sequence reads: CASSFLGGRGQYF. In nucleotides, the CDR3 is TGTGCCAGCAGCTTTTTAGGCGGGAGGGGGCAGTACTTC.

This clonotype was found a few times. The chain combines TRBV5-1 with TRBJ2-5, with D perhaps assigned TRBD1 or TRBD2 (5 bases each). CDR3 length equals 14 residues. CDR1 is SGHRS and CDR2 is YFSETQ in the germline V gene. The V end was cut by 4 bases, the J end by 0 bases, with 10 bases between. This CDR3 is CASSLQEDQETQYF. The CDR3 coding sequence is TGCGCCAGCAGCCTACAGGAGGACCAAGAGACCCAGTACTTC.

At least ten counts were recorded for this clonotype. The chain carries TRBV20-1 and TRBJ1-2; no clear D gene. Germline CDR1 and CDR2: DFQATT and SNEGSKA (reference sequence). The CDR3 loop spans 13 amino acids. V lost 3 bases to trimming and J lost 4 bases, with 12 bases between them. The CDR3 coding sequence is TGCAGTGCTAGTAGCTACAATAGCTATGGCTACACCTTC. Its protein is CSASSYNSYGYTF.

The V call is TRBV13, the J call TRBJ1-2, with 9 nucleotides matching TRBD1. From germline, CDR1 is PRHDT and CDR2 FYEKMQ (reference sequence). CDR3 length: 15 amino acids. V gave up 4 bases and J gave up 2 bases; unmatched junction bases: 5. CDR3 DNA sequence: TGTGCCAGCAGCTCATACGGACAGGGGAACTATGGCTACACCTTC. It encodes CASSSYGQGNYGYTF.

This clonotype was detected many times. The chain combines TRBV4-3 with TRBJ1-6; tentative D call: TRBD1 (6 bases). CDR3 length: 15 amino acids. V was pared by 1 base and J by 6 bases, with 10 bases between. Germline V gene data show CDR1 as LGHNA and CDR2 as YSLEER. The CDR3 protein is CASSQGTGPNSPLHF. In DNA, the CDR3 is TGCGCCAGCAGCCAAGGAACAGGGCCTAATTCACCCCTCCACTTT.

The V gene is TRBV9, the J gene TRBJ1-3; 9 nucleotides align to TRBD1. Germline-derived CDR1 and CDR2 are SGDLS and YYNGEE. Losses at the gene ends were 6 bases for V and 2 bases for J; bases not matched to a gene: 9. The CDR3 sequence is 16 residues long. CDR3 residues: CASNTQQGAAGNTIYF. CDR3 in DNA: TGTGCCAGCAACACGCAACAGGGGGCGGCTGGAAACACCATATATTTT.

This clonotype occurred once. The chain combines TRBV19 with TRBJ1-2; the D gene is possibly TRBD1 (5 bases). CDR1 and CDR2 from the germline V gene are LNHDA and SQIVND (reference sequence). This CDR3 comprises 15 residues. The V gene lost 0 bases and the J gene lost 6 bases, with 14 bases spanning the gap. Here the CDR3 DNA reads TGTGCCAGTAGTATAGATACTGGCTCGGGGGATGGCTACACCTTC. It yields the protein CASSIDTGSGDGYTF.

This clonotype was observed at least ten times. The chain has TRBV11-3 and TRBJ2-5, with TRBD2 identical over 13 bases. The trim removed 3 bases at V and 5 bases at J, leaving 3 bases unmatched. Germline V gene data show CDR1 as SGHNT and CDR2 as YENEEA. The CDR3 totals 15 residues. The CDR3 nucleotides are TGTGCCAGCAGCTTTGGACTAGCGGGAGTGGAGACCCAGTACTTC. It yields the protein CASSFGLAGVETQYF.

This chain connects TRBV12-3 or TRBV12-4 to TRBJ1-1; D is unclear. CDR3 length: 14 residues. With 3 bases removed from V and 6 bases from J, the gap between germline ends came to 14 bases. Written as DNA, the CDR3 is TGTGCCAGCAGTTTTAACGGCCCGGCCGCTGAAGCTTTCTTT. Encoded protein: CASSFNGPAAEAFF.

The CDR3 sequence: CATSSEWRTANQPQHF. The CDR3 nucleotides read TGTGCTACTAGCAGTGAATGGAGGACAGCTAATCAGCCCCAGCATTTT. The chain has TRBV2 and TRBJ1-5; D is possibly TRBD1 (6 bases). CDR1 and CDR2 (germline): SNHLY, FYNNEI. This CDR3 has 16 residues. Full variable domain (outside the CDR3, taken from reference TRBV2 and TRBJ1-5): EPEVTQTPSHQVTQMGQEVILRCVPISNHLYFYWYRQILGQKVEFLVSFYNNEISEKSEIFDDQFSVERPDGSNFTLKIRSTKLEDSAMYFCATSSEWRTANQPQHFGDGTRLSIL.

This clonotype was counted many times. The chain couples TRBV5-6 to TRBJ2-7, with a possible D match to TRBD2 (6 bases). There are 14 residues in the CDR3. Germline V gives CDR1 SGHDT, CDR2 YYEEEE. V was trimmed by 4 bases and J by 4 bases, leaving 15 bases between them. The CDR3 spells CASSGDFAEYEQYF. DNA of the CDR3: TGTGCCAGCAGCGGGGACTTCGCGGAGTACGAGCAGTACTTC.

This clonotype has a count of ten or more. This chain connects TRBV20-1 to TRBJ2-5, with a tentative D call TRBD2 (5 bases). This CDR3 has 10 amino acids. The germline V gene encodes CDR1 DFQATT and CDR2 SNEGSKA (reference sequence). DNA of the CDR3: TGCAGCGCAAGGCGGGCGACCCAGTACTTC. Translation: CSARRATQYF.

This clonotype was seen repeatedly, ten times or more. The J gene is TRBJ2-2, the V gene TRBV20-1; TRBD2 matches at 7 bases. Germline CDR1 reads DFQATT; CDR2 reads SNEGSKA (reference sequence). The CDR3 length is 15 residues. V shed 0 bases and J 3 bases; nucleotides not matched to a gene: 4. This chain's CDR3 is CSARDPSGDTGELFF. The CDR3 DNA reads as TGCAGTGCTAGAGATCCAAGCGGGGACACCGGGGAGCTGTTTTTT.

V usage is TRBV18 and J usage is TRBJ1-1; a weak D match, TRBD1 (6 bases). The V gene lost 6 bases and the J gene lost 1 base, with 12 bases spanning the gap. This CDR3 has 14 residues. CDR1 and CDR2 (germline): KGHSH, LQKENI. This chain's CDR3 is CASSREGGNTEAFF. For the CDR3, the DNA is TGTGCCAGCTCGAGAGAGGGGGGGAACACTGAAGCTTTCTTT.

The gene calls are TRBV2 and TRBJ2-7, with D possibly matching TRBD1 (5 bases). The CDR3 totals 12 residues. CDR1 and CDR2 (germline): SNHLY, FYNNEI. Trimming stripped 7 bases from V and 5 bases from J, with 12 bases between. CDR3 amino acids: CASNVQGHEQYF. CDR3 in DNA: TGTGCCAGCAACGTCCAGGGCCACGAGCAGTACTTC.

This clonotype was seen many times. This chain connects TRBV29-1 to TRBJ1-2, with 8 bases fitting TRBD1. Germline V gives CDR1 SQVTM, CDR2 ANQGSEA. Trimming took 2 bases from V and 5 from J; bases not matched to a gene: 7. The CDR3 is 14 residues long. The CDR3 loop is CSVEIQGALYGYTF. In DNA, the CDR3 is TGCAGCGTTGAAATCCAGGGGGCTCTTTATGGCTACACCTTC.

The chain recombines TRBV7-2 with TRBJ2-7; no reliable D call. Per the germline V gene, CDR1 is SGHTA and CDR2 is FQGNSA. The CDR3 contains 14 residues. V dropped 5 bases and J dropped 2 bases, with 13 bases sitting between them. This CDR3 is CASSPGPGPYEQYF. DNA for the CDR3: TGTGCCAGCAGCCCCGGGCCAGGTCCCTACGAGCAGTACTTC.

The chain employs TRBV20-1 and TRBJ1-5, with D possibly TRBD1 on 5 matching bases. The CDR3 sequence is 16 residues long. The germline CDR1 and CDR2 sequences are DFQATT and SNEGSKA (reference sequence). V lost 0 bases to trimming and J lost 1 base, with 13 bases between them. The CDR3 protein is CSARDSTGRSNQPQHF. Here the CDR3 DNA reads TGCAGTGCTAGAGATTCCACGGGACGAAGCAATCAGCCCCAGCATTTT.

The table lists this clonotype with a few counts. The chain uses TRBV4-3 and TRBJ1-4; D not resolved. Trimming removed 4 bases from V and 1 base from J, with 10 bases in between. The CDR3 is 15 residues long. Per the germline V gene, CDR1 is LGHNA and CDR2 is YSLEER. CDR3 nucleotide sequence: TGCGCCAGCAGCCCCTCGGACGGAACTAATGAAAAACTGTTTTTT. Translating it yields CASSPSDGTNEKLFF.

The chain combines TRBV29-1 with TRBJ2-7; D is unresolved. CDR1 and CDR2 from the germline V gene are SQVTM and ANQGSEA. Deletions cut 8 bases from V and 3 bases from J, with 17 bases between. This CDR3 contains 13 residues. The CDR3 loop is CSLGQAVLYEQYF. The DNA of the CDR3 is TGCAGCTTAGGGCAGGCCGTTCTCTACGAGCAGTACTTC.

The chain joins TRBV25-1 to TRBJ1-2; 12 bases line up with TRBD1. Germline V gene lookup returns CDR1 MGHDK and CDR2 SYGVNS. The CDR3 is 17 amino acids. DNA for the CDR3: TGTGCTAGACCCACGGGACAGGGGGCCCTTCGCAAAGGTGGCTACACCTTC. Translation: CARPTGQGALRKGGYTF.

The J gene is TRBJ2-2, the V gene TRBV5-6; a weak D match, TRBD2 (5 bases). CDR3 length: 14 residues. Looked up from germline, CDR1 is SGHDT and CDR2 is YYEEEE. Trimming removed 1 base from V and 4 bases from J, with 8 bases in between. This CDR3 is CASSLLASTGELFF. CDR3 coding DNA: TGTGCCAGCAGCTTGTTAGCGAGCACCGGGGAGCTGTTTTTT.

This clonotype was seen many times. In DNA form, the CDR3 reads TGTGCCACCCGCAACCCAGCGCGAGAACAAGAGACCCAGTACTTC. Its protein product is CATRNPAREQETQYF. The chain couples TRBV19 to TRBJ2-5, with D uncertain. Germline CDR1 LNHDA, CDR2 SQIVND (reference sequence). The CDR3 extends over 15 amino acids. V lost 10 bases, J lost 2 bases, and 20 bases lay in between.

This clonotype was observed a single time. In DNA, the CDR3 is TGCAGTGCTAGAGATGATAGCAGCGGGAGTAATACCGGGGAGCTGTTTTTT. Translating it yields CSARDDSSGSNTGELFF. V is TRBV20-1 and J is TRBJ2-2; 8 bases are shared with TRBD2. Germline V gene sequence: CDR1 DFQATT, CDR2 SNEGSKA (reference sequence). After removal of 0 bases from V and 5 bases from J, the junction contained 11 bases not matched to a gene. The CDR3 has 17 residues.